This T cell receptor (beta chain) originates from a study of PD-1 blockade in classical Hodgkin lymphoma (dated by TCRdb to between 2020 and 2021). Study-wide context: Nivolumab dosing was 3 mg/kg intravenously every 2 weeks, continuing until either disease progression or unacceptable toxicity. To define a peripheral blood immune signature of response to PD-1 blockade in classical Hodgkin lymphoma, the study combined TCR beta sequencing with CyTOF. General conclusions and limits of the study: Baseline diversity similar to that of newly diagnosed patients was observed in trial patients achieving complete response, whereas significantly lower diversity was observed in partial responders and progressors. Only a single clinical trial cohort was studied, and what caused the repertoire differences, possibly disease activity or prior therapy, remained undefined. CD4+ but not CD8+ TCR diversity rose significantly by C4D1 (p=0.0027 vs p=0.16), most apparent in complete responders (p=0.02). Baseline TCR diversity was reported to be lower in newly diagnosed patients than in healthy donors and to be lower still in relapsed/refractory patients. Patients starting nivolumab less than 1 year after ASCT had lower diversity and were excluded from later analyses to avoid confounding by immune reconstitution.

The sample's time point label, decoded: cycle 2 day 1 (C2D1) of nivolumab. All trial patients had relapsed after autologous stem cell transplantation, with cohorts A, B and C differing in prior brentuximab vedotin exposure. The trial cohort included 55 to 60 patients with relapsed/refractory classical Hodgkin lymphoma, and each patient had a best overall response of complete response, partial response or progressive disease. Trial patients were treated with single-agent nivolumab in the multi-cohort phase II CheckMate 205 trial. An independent review committee assessed best overall response using the 2007 International Working Group response criteria. Trial PBMCs were collected immediately before nivolumab initiation (C1D1) and during therapy at cycle 2 day 1 and cycle 4 day 1. Peripheral blood was collected in 8 mL Vacutainer Cell Preparation Tubes, from which PBMCs were isolated by centrifugation and then cryopreserved.

The germline V gene provides CDR1 MNHEY and CDR2 SVGAGI. The CDR3, from cysteine to phenylalanine, totals 14 residues. Here the CDR3 DNA is all that survives: 42 bases in frame from base 1. Between the V and J ends, shortened by 0 bases and 4 bases respectively, the junction contains 10 bases. Genomic DNA was isolated using the Qiagen DNeasy kit from unsorted PBMCs as well as from negatively selected CD4+ and CD8+ fractions. TCR beta CDR3 regions were subjected to amplification by immunoSEQ multiplex PCR with primers that anneal to V and J segments. A synthetic immune receptor repertoire was used to minimize amplification bias, and any residual bias was removed computationally once sequencing was done. In the original analysis: Custom Python scripts were used to quantify repertoire diversity as the Shannon entropy index. Unsorted, CD4+ and CD8+ repertoires were examined separately, except in combined analyses, for which CD4+ and CD8+ sequences were merged in silico. Clonal expansion was defined as at least a 2-fold frequency increase after treatment relative to C1D1, with a pseudocount of 0.5 for undetected baseline clones. Clones with 0 or 1 copy at C1D1 were defined as singleton clones, while clones with 2 or more copies were defined as non-singleton clones. By matching protein sequences in sorted samples from the same patient, clones expanded in unsorted samples were annotated as CD4+, CD8+ or unknown. Wilcoxon tests were applied to paired samples to test diversity changes from C1D1 to C4D1. Entries here come from immuneACCESS through TCRdb and include only in-frame sequences with V and J called. Some clones fail to appear in such tables; in the studies checked, an unresolved V gene covers under half of the shortfall, and the cause of the remainder is unknown. Clonal size and the V and J genes are those of that table, whereas D and trimming came from the DNA. This sample lists about 23,000 clones; roughly 80% were detected once. 15% to 20% of the sample rests with the top ten.

Concerning this clone: This receptor's antigen is unknown. Qualities for individual bases were not recorded, and no much larger clone is one base off.

The sample consisted of peripheral blood mononuclear cells (PBMCs), taken before the second cycle of nivolumab. The origin of this receptor is a human donor with classical Hodgkin lymphoma. The sequence is built from TRBV6-5 and TRBJ2-7; the D gene cannot be named for sure. In nucleotides, the sequence is TGTGCCAGCAGTTACTCCGTTATTTATTACGAGCAGTACTTC. Its protein is CASSYSVIYYEQYF.